This entry lists 25 T cell receptor beta chains sequenced from one sample in a study of cytomegalovirus exposure and HLA in healthy donors. PCR involved 60 Vbeta and 13 Jbeta primers. Sequenced by immunoSEQ multiplex PCR; TCRdb stores in-frame clones only, minus some. This table has roughly 160,000 clones, around 79% appearing once. Sequencing was performed on PBMCs. The source of these receptors is a man between 35 and 55 years old in good health and CMV-seronegative.

The genes are TRBV6-5 and TRBJ2-2; TRBD2 aligns across 8 bases. Germline CDR1 reads MNHEY; CDR2 reads SVGAGI. With V trimmed by 11 bases and J by 6 bases, 11 bases remained unmatched. This CDR3 has 14 amino acids. The CDR3 spells CAASGTRLAGELFF. The CDR3 region has the DNA TGTGCCGCATCCGGGACTAGGCTGGCCGGGGAGCTGTTTTTT.

The genes are TRBV30 and TRBJ1-2, with D possibly TRBD1 on 6 matching bases. From germline, CDR1 is GTSNPN and CDR2 SVGIG (reference sequence). The CDR3 runs 12 residues. V lost 2 bases and J lost 9, with 13 bases in between. Written as DNA, the CDR3 is TGTGCCTGGAGTCTATCAGGGGTAAGCTACACCTTC. It yields the protein CAWSLSGVSYTF.

V is TRBV25-1 and J is TRBJ2-3; possible D gene TRBD1, 6 bases. Trimming removed 5 bases from V and 3 bases from J, with 15 bases in between. CDR1 MGHDK and CDR2 SYGVNS come from the germline V gene. This CDR3 contains 15 residues. The CDR3 DNA reads TGTGCCAGCAGTCCCAGAGGCAGGGGAACAGATACGCAGTATTTT. This sequence encodes CASSPRGRGTDTQYF.

J is TRBJ1-5 and V is TRBV7-8; D gene uncertain. The CDR3 spans 13 residues. Trimming took off 1 base at V and 7 bases at J, with 8 bases between the two ends. CDR1 is SGHVS and CDR2 is FQNEAQ in the germline V gene. The CDR3 bases are TGTGCCAGCAGCTTAGGAGTGGAGCAGCCCCAGCATTTT. As protein: CASSLGVEQPQHF.

On this clone itself: At one of its ends the junction is not consistent with the germline gene, which may arise from a read error. V is TRBV7-6 and J is TRBJ2-3; 9 bases are a match to TRBD2. The CDR3 runs to 15 residues. Germline CDR1 and CDR2: SGHVS and FNYEAQ. As DNA, the CDR3 is TGTGCCAGCAGCGTAGCGGGGGCGAACACAGATACGCAGTATTTT. Its translation is CASSVAGANTDTQYF.

The chain has TRBV6-6 and TRBJ1-1, with 7 bases fitting TRBD1. With 6 bases clipped from V and 0 bases from J, the junction kept 10 bases outside the gene matches. The CDR3 sequence is 16 residues long. Per the germline V gene, CDR1 is MNHNY and CDR2 is SVGAGI (reference sequence). As DNA, the CDR3 is TGTGCCAGCAGACTCCCCAAAGGACAGGTGAACACTGAAGCTTTCTTT. Residues: CASRLPKGQVNTEAFF.

The chain joins TRBV19 to TRBJ1-2, with unresolved D. V shed 4 bases and J shed 4 bases, with 7 bases lying between them. The CDR3 has 12 residues. The germline V gene has CDR1 LNHDA and CDR2 SQIVND (reference sequence). The CDR3 here is CASSRSGYGYTF. CDR3 coding DNA: TGTGCCAGTAGTAGGTCAGGCTATGGCTACACCTTC.

Remarks on this clone: The sample carries other DNA sequences with the same CDR3. The chain carries TRBV5-1 and TRBJ2-7; 12 bases agree with TRBD1. V lost 4 bases, J lost 6 bases, and 5 bases stayed unmatched. Germline CDR1 reads SGHRS; CDR2 reads YFSETQ. This CDR3 comprises 14 residues. The CDR3: CASSTGTGGVEQYF. In nucleotides, the CDR3 is TGCGCCAGCAGCACGGGGACAGGGGGCGTCGAGCAGTACTTC. The complete variable domain, with remaining parts taken from reference TRBV5-1 and TRBJ2-7, reads KAGVTQTPRYLIKTRGQQVTLSCSPISGHRSVSWYQQTPGQGLQFLFEYFSETQRNKGNFPGRFSGRQFSNSRSEMNVSTLELGDSALYLCASSTGTGGVEQYFGPGTRLTVT.

The chain employs TRBV28 and TRBJ2-1; TRBD1 agrees at 9 bases. The CDR3 is made up of 15 amino acids. Germline V gene sequence: CDR1 MDHEN, CDR2 SYDVKM. The V and J ends lost 6 bases and 10 bases, in that order; junction bases with no gene match: 13. CDR3 residues: CASRGGVQGAKEQFF. In nucleotides, the CDR3 is TGTGCCAGCAGAGGGGGGGTACAGGGGGCAAAAGAGCAGTTCTTC.

V usage is TRBV5-4 and J usage is TRBJ1-2; perhaps TRBD1 as D (5 bases). This CDR3 spans 13 amino acids. Germline V gene lookup returns CDR1 SGHNT and CDR2 YYREEE (reference sequence). V was cut by 4 bases and J by 5 bases, with 12 bases left in between. The CDR3 spells CASSLQGGYGYTF. The CDR3 region has the DNA TGTGCCAGCAGCCTCCAGGGAGGGTATGGCTACACCTTC.

J is TRBJ2-7 and V is TRBV4-1; 12 bases are shared with TRBD1. The CDR3 is 17 residues long. V was clipped by 0 bases and J by 4 bases; unmatched bases: 7. Germline-derived CDR1 and CDR2 are MGHRA and YSYEKL. CDR3 in amino acids: CASSQEDRDRGLYEQYF. The CDR3 coding sequence is TGCGCCAGCAGCCAAGAGGACCGGGACAGGGGGCTTTACGAGCAGTACTTC.

The V and J genes are TRBV5-4 and TRBJ2-2; 9 nucleotides match TRBD2. Germline CDR1 is SGHNT and CDR2 is YYREEE (reference sequence). There are 14 residues in the CDR3. V dropped 4 bases and J dropped 7; count of bases not matched to a gene: 5. CDR3 nucleotides: TGTGCCAGCAGCAAAGGGACTAGCATCGGGGAGCTGTTTTTT. Its translation: CASSKGTSIGELFF.

This sequence joins TRBV15 and TRBJ1-2; weak D call: TRBD1 (6 bases). From germline, CDR1 is LNHNV and CDR2 YYDKDF (reference sequence). The V end lost 3 bases, the J end lost 6 bases, and 17 bases lay between the germline ends. The CDR3 consists of 15 residues. The CDR3 is CATSRINTGFDGYTF. The CDR3 coding sequence is TGTGCCACCAGCAGGATAAACACAGGGTTTGATGGCTACACCTTC.

With respect to this clone: A read error may account for a junction end that differs from germline. The chain carries TRBV7-9 and TRBJ1-2; 7 bases match TRBD1. CDR1 is SEHNR, CDR2 FQNEAQ, per germline (reference sequence). CDR3 length equals 15 residues. CDR3 amino acids: CASSLAGGGNSGYTF. CDR3 DNA sequence: TGTGCCAGCAGCTTAGCAGGGGGCGGTAACTCTGGCTACACCTTC. Full variable domain (outside the CDR3, taken from reference TRBV7-9 and TRBJ1-2): DTGVSQNPRHKITKRGQNVTFRCDPISEHNRLYWYRQTLGQGPEFLTYFQNEAQLEKSRLLSDRFSAERPKGSFSTLEIQRTEQGDSAMYLCASSLAGGGNSGYTFGSGTRLTVV.

The gene calls are TRBV11-3 and TRBJ1-5; TRBD1 might be the D (5 bases). Germline-derived CDR1 and CDR2 are SGHNT and YENEEA. The CDR3 sequence is 14 residues long. Trimming pared 3 bases from V and 0 bases from J, leaving 6 bases between. CDR3 nucleotides: TGTGCCAGCAGCTTGGGGGGTAGCAATCAGCCCCAGCATTTT. Translation: CASSLGGSNQPQHF. Full variable domain (remainder filled in from reference TRBV11-3 and TRBJ1-5): EAGVVQSPRYKIIEKKQPVAFWCNPISGHNTLYWYLQNLGQGPELLIRYENEEAVDDSQLPKDRFSAERLKGVDSTLKIQPAELGDSAVYLCASSLGGSNQPQHFGDGTRLSIL.

A few counts support this clone. The chain uses TRBV4-2 and TRBJ2-7; 8 nucleotides line up with TRBD1. This CDR3 has 15 residues. The ends lost 3 bases at V and 2 bases at J; junction bases unmatched: 6. Germline CDR1 LGHNA, CDR2 YNFKEQ. The CDR3 loop is CASSHAGTGPYEQYF. CDR3 sequence (DNA): TGTGCCAGCAGCCATGCCGGGACAGGCCCCTACGAGCAGTACTTC.

The chain is built from TRBV2 and TRBJ1-1; no definite D call. Deletions cut 0 bases from V and 5 bases from J, with 19 bases between. The CDR3 totals 17 residues. Germline assignment: CDR1 SNHLY and CDR2 FYNNEI. The CDR3 DNA sequence: TGTGCCAGCAGTGAAGCGCTGGAGGCCTGGGAGAGAACTGAAGCTTTCTTT. It translates to CASSEALEAWERTEAFF.

CDR3 amino acids: CASSPGTGTTGELFF. The CDR3 DNA sequence: TGTGCCAGCTCACCAGGGACAGGGACCACCGGGGAGCTGTTTTTT. The J gene is TRBJ2-2, the V gene TRBV18; 9 bases align to TRBD1. The trim removed 2 bases at V and 4 bases at J, leaving 2 bases unmatched. This CDR3 region has 15 residues. In germline, CDR1 is KGHSH, CDR2 LQKENI.

This chain's CDR3 is CASSPRVRDTEAFF. The CDR3 nucleotides read TGTGCCAGCAGCCCTAGGGTCAGGGACACTGAAGCTTTCTTT. The rearrangement joins TRBV9 to TRBJ1-1; D may be TRBD1 (5 bases). The length of the CDR3 is 14 residues. Trimming pared 4 bases from V and 3 bases from J, leaving 13 bases between. Germline V gene data show CDR1 as SGDLS and CDR2 as YYNGEE.

The chain employs TRBV19 and TRBJ1-6; 7 bases are a match to TRBD1. CDR1 and CDR2 (germline): LNHDA, SQIVND (reference sequence). The V gene end was trimmed by 0 bases and the J gene end by 10 bases; junction bases not matched to a gene: 6. There are 15 residues in the CDR3. CDR3 amino acids: CASSIEQGRFSPLHF. The CDR3 DNA reads as TGTGCCAGTAGTATAGAACAGGGGAGGTTCTCACCCCTCCACTTT.

This clone was observed many times. The V gene is TRBV5-6, the J gene TRBJ2-7; 7 nucleotides match TRBD1. CDR1 SGHDT and CDR2 YYEEEE come from the germline V gene. CDR3 length: 14 amino acids. With V trimmed by 4 bases and J by 2 bases, 6 bases remained unmatched. Here the CDR3 reads CASSPWDRAYEQYF. The CDR3 nucleotides read TGTGCCAGCAGCCCTTGGGACAGAGCCTACGAGCAGTACTTC. Filled out from reference TRBV5-6 and TRBJ2-7, the complete variable domain reads DAGVTQSPTHLIKTRGQQVTLRCSPKSGHDTVSWYQQALGQGPQFIFQYYEEEERQRGNFPDRFSGHQFPNYSSELNVNALLLGDSALYLCASSPWDRAYEQYFGPGTRLTVT.

This rearrangement joins TRBV19 to TRBJ1-1, with D possibly TRBD1 on 5 matching bases. This CDR3 is built from 12 residues. V lost 6 bases, J lost 2 bases, and 7 bases lay in between. CDR1 LNHDA and CDR2 SQIVND come from the germline V gene (reference sequence). The CDR3 nucleotides are TGTGCCAGTAGCGACAGTAACACTGAAGCTTTCTTT. Translating gives CASSDSNTEAFF.

This chain connects TRBV9 to TRBJ2-3; 15 bases match TRBD2. The length of the CDR3 is 21 residues. Germline V lookup: CDR1 SGDLS, CDR2 YYNGEE. The ends lost 0 bases at V and 4 bases at J; junction bases unmatched: 15. The CDR3 sequence is CASSVALPGLAGGRAPDTQYF. Written as DNA, the CDR3 is TGTGCCAGCAGCGTAGCTCTACCAGGACTAGCGGGGGGGCGGGCACCAGATACGCAGTATTTT.

The chain couples TRBV27 to TRBJ2-7, with D maybe TRBD2 (5 bases). Germline V lookup: CDR1 MNHEY, CDR2 SMNVEV (reference sequence). CDR3 length: 13 amino acids. Between the trimmed V and J ends, which lost 2 bases and 9 bases, there was a span of 14 bases. The chain's CDR3 is CASSLKAGLAQYF. The CDR3 bases are TGTGCCAGCAGTTTAAAAGCCGGACTGGCGCAGTACTTC.

The chain has TRBV11-2 and TRBJ2-1; TRBD2 matches at 12 bases. There are 17 residues in the CDR3. CDR1 is SGHAT, CDR2 FQNNGV, per germline. The V gene end was trimmed by 5 bases and the J gene end by 0 bases; junction bases not matched to a gene: 5. As DNA, the CDR3 is TGTGCCAGCAGCCCGGGACTAGCGGGCAGCTCCTACAATGAGCAGTTCTTC. Translating gives CASSPGLAGSSYNEQFF.